What follows describes a single T cell receptor beta chain. At one end, the junction sequence differs from germline, possibly due to a read error. These data belong to a study of T cells after yellow fever vaccination. Germline CDR1 SEHNR, CDR2 FQNEAQ (reference sequence). The length of the CDR3 is 16 residues. TCRdb recomputed calls from the 5' RACE reads with MiXCR, one row per CDR3 protein. Of 400,000 to 650,000 distinct CDR3 sequences in the sample, about a fifth were seen once. The clonotype comes from a man aged 18 to 30 who received the YFV17D yellow fever vaccine. V and J are TRBV7-9 and TRBJ1-1, with TRBD1 as a possible D gene (5 bases). The specimen comprised PBMCs, sampled more than 20 days after the first yellow fever vaccination. The CDR3 region has the DNA TGTGCCAGCAGTTTAGGGGTTACGGGCCGGGGCACTGAAGCTTTCTTT. Protein: CASSLGVTGRGTEAFF.